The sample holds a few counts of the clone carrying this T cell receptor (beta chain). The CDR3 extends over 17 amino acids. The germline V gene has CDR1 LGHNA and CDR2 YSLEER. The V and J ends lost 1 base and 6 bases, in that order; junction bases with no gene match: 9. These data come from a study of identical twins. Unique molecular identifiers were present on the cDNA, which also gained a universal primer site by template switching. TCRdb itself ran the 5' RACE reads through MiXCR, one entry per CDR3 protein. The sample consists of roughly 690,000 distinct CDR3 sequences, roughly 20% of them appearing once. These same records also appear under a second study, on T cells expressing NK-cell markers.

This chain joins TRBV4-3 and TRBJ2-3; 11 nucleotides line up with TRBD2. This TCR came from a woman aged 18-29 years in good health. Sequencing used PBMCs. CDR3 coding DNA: TGCGCCAGCAGCCAAGCGAAGACTAGCGGGGCCCGGGATACGCAGTATTTT. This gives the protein CASSQAKTSGARDTQYF.